This T cell receptor beta chain was recovered during a study of PD-1 blockade in classical Hodgkin lymphoma. TCRdb's copy holds only in-frame clones and misses some; the assay was immunoSEQ multiplex PCR. The repertoire holds 13,000 to 15,000 clones, 65% to 85% seen once, with 16% in the top ten. Overall study results and limits: Causes of the repertoire differences remain undefined, possibly disease activity or prior therapy. It was among complete responders that baseline diversity resembled that of newly diagnosed patients.

Time point meaning: cycle 4 day 1 (C4D1), after 6 weeks of nivolumab. No patient escaped relapse after autologous stem cell transplantation, and brentuximab vedotin exposure varied. As to this clone: The antigen is not known.

Trimming stripped 5 bases from V and 1 base from J, with 6 bases between. The CDR3 spans 12 residues. Looked up from germline, CDR1 is SGHTA and CDR2 is FQGNSA. This sequence originates from a human donor with classical Hodgkin lymphoma. The gene calls are TRBV7-2 and TRBJ2-7; no clear D gene. Source: peripheral blood mononuclear cells (PBMCs), taken before the fourth cycle of nivolumab. The DNA for the CDR3 is TGTGCCAGCAGCCCCTCTTCCTACGAGCAGTACTTC. It translates to CASSPSSYEQYF. The whole variable domain, remainder taken from reference TRBV7-2 and TRBJ2-7, is GAGVSQSPSNKVTEKGKDVELRCDPISGHTALYWYRQSLGQGLEFLIYFQGNSAPDKSGLPSDRFSAERTGGSVSTLTIQRTQQEDSAVYLCASSPSSYEQYFGPGTRLTVT.